This T cell receptor beta chain is drawn from a study of blood T cell repertoires in COVID-19. Study background: Collection of acute and convalescent COVID-19 samples took place in the United States, Italy and Spain.

V dropped 1 base and J dropped 2 bases, with 26 bases sitting between them. The CDR3 totals 20 residues. The germline V gene has CDR1 LGHNA and CDR2 YNFKEQ. Clones were read by immunoSEQ multiplex PCR, and TCRdb kept only the in-frame ones, dropping some. The sample contains about 250,000 clones, about 87% of which appear only once. The chain combines TRBV4-2 with TRBJ1-2; D might be TRBD1 (6 bases). The TCR comes from a woman in her twenties or thirties with COVID-19, enrolled during active disease. Sequencing was done on a sample of peripheral blood. In nucleotides, the CDR3 is TGTGCCAGCAGCCAAGTACGGGGCGGTTCAGGGGTCAGAGGGAACTATGGCTACACCTTC. Its translation: CASSQVRGGSGVRGNYGYTF.